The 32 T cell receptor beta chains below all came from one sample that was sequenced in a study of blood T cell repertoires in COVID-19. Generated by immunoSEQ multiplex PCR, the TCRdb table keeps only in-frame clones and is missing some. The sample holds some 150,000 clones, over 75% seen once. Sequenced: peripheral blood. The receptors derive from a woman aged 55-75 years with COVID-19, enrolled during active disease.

CDR3: CASRGTLNTEAFF. CDR3 nucleotides: TGTGCCAGCAGGGGGACATTGAACACTGAAGCTTTCTTT. V and J are TRBV2 and TRBJ1-1; a weak D match, TRBD1 (6 bases). Trimming pared 6 bases from V and 0 bases from J, leaving 8 bases between. The CDR3 loop spans 13 amino acids. From germline, CDR1 is SNHLY and CDR2 FYNNEI.

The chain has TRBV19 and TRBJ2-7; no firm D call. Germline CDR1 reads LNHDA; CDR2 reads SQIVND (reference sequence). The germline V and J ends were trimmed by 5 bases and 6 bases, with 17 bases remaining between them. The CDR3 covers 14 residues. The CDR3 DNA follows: TGTGCCAGTAGTTTATCTCCTTCACTACCCGAGCAGTACTTC. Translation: CASSLSPSLPEQYF.

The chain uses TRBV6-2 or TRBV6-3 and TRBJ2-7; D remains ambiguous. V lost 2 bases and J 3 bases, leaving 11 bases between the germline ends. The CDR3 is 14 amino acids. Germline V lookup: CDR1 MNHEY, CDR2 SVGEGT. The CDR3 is CASSYAQIGYEQYF. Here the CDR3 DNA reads TGTGCCAGCAGTTACGCACAGATCGGCTACGAGCAGTACTTC.

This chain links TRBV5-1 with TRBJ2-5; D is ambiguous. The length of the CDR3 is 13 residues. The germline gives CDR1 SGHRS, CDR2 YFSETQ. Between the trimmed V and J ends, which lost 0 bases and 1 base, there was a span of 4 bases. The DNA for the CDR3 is TGCGCCAGCAGCTTGGCGGTCCAAGAGACCCAGTACTTC. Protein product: CASSLAVQETQYF.

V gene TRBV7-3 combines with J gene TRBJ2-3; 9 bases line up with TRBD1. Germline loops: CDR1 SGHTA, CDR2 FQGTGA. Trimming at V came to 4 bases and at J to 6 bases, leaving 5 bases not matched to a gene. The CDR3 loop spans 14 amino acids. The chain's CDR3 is CASSSQGAADTQYF. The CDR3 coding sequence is TGTGCCAGCAGCTCACAGGGGGCCGCCGATACGCAGTATTTT.

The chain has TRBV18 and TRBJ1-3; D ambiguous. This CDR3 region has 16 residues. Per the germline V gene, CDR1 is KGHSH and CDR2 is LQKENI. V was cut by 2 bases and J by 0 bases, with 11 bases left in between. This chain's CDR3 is CASSPAGDLSGNTIYF. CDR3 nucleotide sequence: TGTGCCAGCTCACCAGCAGGTGACCTCTCTGGAAACACCATATATTTT.

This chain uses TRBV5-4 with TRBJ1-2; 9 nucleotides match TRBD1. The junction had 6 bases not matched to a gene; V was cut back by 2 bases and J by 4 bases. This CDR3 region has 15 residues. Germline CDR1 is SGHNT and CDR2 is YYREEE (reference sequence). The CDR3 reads CASSFAGTGTYGYTF. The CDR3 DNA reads TGTGCCAGCAGCTTCGCCGGGACAGGGACCTATGGCTACACCTTC.

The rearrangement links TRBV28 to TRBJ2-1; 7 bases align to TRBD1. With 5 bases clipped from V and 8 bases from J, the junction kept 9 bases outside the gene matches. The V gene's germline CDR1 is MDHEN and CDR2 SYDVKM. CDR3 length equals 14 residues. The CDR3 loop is CASSPDRSFDEQFF. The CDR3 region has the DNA TGTGCCAGCAGTCCGGACAGGAGTTTCGATGAGCAGTTCTTC.

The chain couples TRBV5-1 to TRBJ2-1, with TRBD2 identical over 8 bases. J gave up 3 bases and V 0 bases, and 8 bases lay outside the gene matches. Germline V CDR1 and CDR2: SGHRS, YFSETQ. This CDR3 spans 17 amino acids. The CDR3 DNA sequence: TGCGCCAGCAGCTTGGAGGACTCGGGGGGGCTCTACAATGAGCAGTTCTTC. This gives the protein CASSLEDSGGLYNEQFF. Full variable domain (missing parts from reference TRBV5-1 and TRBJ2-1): KAGVTQTPRYLIKTRGQQVTLSCSPISGHRSVSWYQQTPGQGLQFLFEYFSETQRNKGNFPGRFSGRQFSNSRSEMNVSTLELGDSALYLCASSLEDSGGLYNEQFFGPGTRLTVL.

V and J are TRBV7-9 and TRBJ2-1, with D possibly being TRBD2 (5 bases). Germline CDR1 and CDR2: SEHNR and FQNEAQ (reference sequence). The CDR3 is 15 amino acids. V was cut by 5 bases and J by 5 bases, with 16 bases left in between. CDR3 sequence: CASSPTLAIDNEQFF. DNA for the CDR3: TGTGCCAGCAGCCCCACTTTAGCGATAGACAATGAGCAGTTCTTC.

CDR3 DNA: TGCAGCGGGACACACTTTGGATTCTCCCAAGAGACCCAGTACTTC. Its protein product is CSGTHFGFSQETQYF. V gene TRBV29-1 combines with J gene TRBJ2-5; perhaps TRBD1 as D (5 bases). The length of the CDR3 is 15 residues. Germline V gene data show CDR1 as SQVTM and CDR2 as ANQGSEA. V was trimmed by 7 bases and J by 1 base, leaving 19 bases between them.

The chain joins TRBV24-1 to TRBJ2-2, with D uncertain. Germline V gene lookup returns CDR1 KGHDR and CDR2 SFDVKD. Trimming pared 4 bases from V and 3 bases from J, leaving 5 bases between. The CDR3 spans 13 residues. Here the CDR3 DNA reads TGTGCCACCAGTGACAGTTACACCGGGGAGCTGTTTTTT. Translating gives CATSDSYTGELFF.

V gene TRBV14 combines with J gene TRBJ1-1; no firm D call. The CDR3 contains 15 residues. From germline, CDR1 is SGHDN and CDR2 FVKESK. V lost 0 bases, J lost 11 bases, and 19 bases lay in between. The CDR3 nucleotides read TGTGCCAGCAGCCAAGATGGAGGGTTCCTCTACGGGGCTTTCTTT. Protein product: CASSQDGGFLYGAFF.

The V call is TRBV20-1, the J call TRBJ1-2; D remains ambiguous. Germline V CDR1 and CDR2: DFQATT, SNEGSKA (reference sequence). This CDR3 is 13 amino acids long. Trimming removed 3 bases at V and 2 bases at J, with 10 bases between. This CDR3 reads CSASGVENYGYTF. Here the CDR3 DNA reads TGCAGTGCTAGTGGGGTGGAGAACTATGGCTACACCTTC.

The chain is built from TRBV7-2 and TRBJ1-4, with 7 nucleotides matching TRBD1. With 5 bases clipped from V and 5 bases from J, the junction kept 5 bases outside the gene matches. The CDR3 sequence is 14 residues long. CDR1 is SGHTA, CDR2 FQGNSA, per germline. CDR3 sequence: CASSAGQENEKLFF. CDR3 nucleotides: TGTGCCAGCAGCGCAGGACAGGAGAATGAAAAACTGTTTTTT.

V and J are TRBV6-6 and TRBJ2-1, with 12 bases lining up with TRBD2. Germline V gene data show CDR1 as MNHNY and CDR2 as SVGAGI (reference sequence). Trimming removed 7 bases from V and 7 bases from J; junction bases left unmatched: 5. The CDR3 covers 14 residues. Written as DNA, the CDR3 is TGTGCCAGCAACATACTAGCGGGGGGAAATGAGCAGTTCTTC. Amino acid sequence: CASNILAGGNEQFF.

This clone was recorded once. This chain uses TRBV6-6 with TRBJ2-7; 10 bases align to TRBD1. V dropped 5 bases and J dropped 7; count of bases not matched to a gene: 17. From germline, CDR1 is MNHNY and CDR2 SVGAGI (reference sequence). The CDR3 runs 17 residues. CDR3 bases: TGTGCCAGCAGTCGTCTGGGGGGGACAGGGGCCGAGAGGGAGCAGTACTTC. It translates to CASSRLGGTGAEREQYF.

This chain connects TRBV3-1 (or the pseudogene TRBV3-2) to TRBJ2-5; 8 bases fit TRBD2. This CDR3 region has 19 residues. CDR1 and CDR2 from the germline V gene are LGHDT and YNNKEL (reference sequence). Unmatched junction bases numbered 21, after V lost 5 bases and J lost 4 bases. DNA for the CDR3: TGTGCCAGCAGCAATAGTTATACTAGCGGTGGGGCCGAGGGAGAGACCCAGTACTTC. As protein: CASSNSYTSGGAEGETQYF.

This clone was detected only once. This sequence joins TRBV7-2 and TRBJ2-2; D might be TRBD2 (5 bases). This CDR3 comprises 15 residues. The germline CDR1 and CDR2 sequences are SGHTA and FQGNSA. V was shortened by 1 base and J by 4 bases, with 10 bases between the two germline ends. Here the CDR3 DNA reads TGTGCCAGCAGCTTAGTTACCGGACTCACCGGGGAGCTGTTTTTT. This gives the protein CASSLVTGLTGELFF.

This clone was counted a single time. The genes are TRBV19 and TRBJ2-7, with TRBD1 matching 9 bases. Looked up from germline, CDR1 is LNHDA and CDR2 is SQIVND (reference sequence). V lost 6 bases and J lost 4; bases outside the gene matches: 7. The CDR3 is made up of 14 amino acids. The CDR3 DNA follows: TGTGCCAGTAGCTTACAGGGGGCGGTTTACGAGCAGTACTTC. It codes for CASSLQGAVYEQYF.

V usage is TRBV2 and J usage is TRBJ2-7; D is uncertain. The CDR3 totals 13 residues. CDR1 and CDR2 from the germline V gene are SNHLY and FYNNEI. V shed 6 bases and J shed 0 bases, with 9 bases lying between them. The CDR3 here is CASRSALSYEQYF. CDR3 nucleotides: TGTGCCAGCAGAAGCGCACTCTCCTACGAGCAGTACTTC.

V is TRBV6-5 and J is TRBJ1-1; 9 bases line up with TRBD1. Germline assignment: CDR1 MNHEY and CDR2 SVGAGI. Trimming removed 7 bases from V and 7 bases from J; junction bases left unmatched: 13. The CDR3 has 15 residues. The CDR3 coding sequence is TGTGCCAGCAAGGGACAGGGAAAAGAAAAGGGTGAAGCTTTCTTT. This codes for CASKGQGKEKGEAFF.

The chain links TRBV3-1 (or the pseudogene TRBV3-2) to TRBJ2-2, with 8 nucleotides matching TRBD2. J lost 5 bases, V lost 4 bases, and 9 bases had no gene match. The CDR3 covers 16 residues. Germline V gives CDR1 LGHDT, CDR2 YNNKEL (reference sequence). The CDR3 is CASSLPGLAATGELFF. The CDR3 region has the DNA TGTGCCAGCAGCCTCCCCGGACTAGCCGCAACCGGGGAGCTGTTTTTT.

For the CDR3, the DNA is TGTGCCAGCAGCTTGAAGGGGGCGACTGAAGCTTTCTTT. This sequence encodes CASSLKGATEAFF. The chain is built from TRBV5-6 and TRBJ1-1, with 7 nucleotides matching TRBD1. Unmatched junction bases numbered 2, after V lost 1 base and J lost 5 bases. This CDR3 is 13 amino acids long. Germline CDR1 reads SGHDT; CDR2 reads YYEEEE.

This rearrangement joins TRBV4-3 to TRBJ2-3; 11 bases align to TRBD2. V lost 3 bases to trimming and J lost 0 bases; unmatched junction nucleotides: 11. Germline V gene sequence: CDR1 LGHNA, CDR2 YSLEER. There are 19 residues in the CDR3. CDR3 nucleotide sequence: TGCGCCAGCAGCCATCCTCGAGCCCTAGCGGGGGGCAGCACAGATACGCAGTATTTT. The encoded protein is CASSHPRALAGGSTDTQYF.

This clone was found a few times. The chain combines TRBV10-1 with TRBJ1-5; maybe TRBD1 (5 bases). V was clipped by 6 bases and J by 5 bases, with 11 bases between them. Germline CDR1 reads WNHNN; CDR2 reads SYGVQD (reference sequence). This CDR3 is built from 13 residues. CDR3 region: CASSPGIYQPQHF. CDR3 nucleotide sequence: TGCGCCAGCAGCCCAGGGATATATCAGCCCCAGCATTTT.

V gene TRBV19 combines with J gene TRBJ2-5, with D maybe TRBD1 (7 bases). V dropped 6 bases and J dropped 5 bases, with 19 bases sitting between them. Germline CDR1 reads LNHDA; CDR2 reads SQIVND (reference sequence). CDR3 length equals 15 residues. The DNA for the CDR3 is TGTGCCAGTAGGACACAGGGGACGGGGGTTGAGACCCAGTACTTC. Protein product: CASRTQGTGVETQYF. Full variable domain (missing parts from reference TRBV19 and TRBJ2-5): DGGITQSPKYLFRKEGQNVTLSCEQNLNHDAMYWYRQDPGQGLRLIYYSQIVNDFQKGDIAEGYSVSREKKESFPLTVTSAQKNPTAFYLCASRTQGTGVETQYFGPGTRLLVL.

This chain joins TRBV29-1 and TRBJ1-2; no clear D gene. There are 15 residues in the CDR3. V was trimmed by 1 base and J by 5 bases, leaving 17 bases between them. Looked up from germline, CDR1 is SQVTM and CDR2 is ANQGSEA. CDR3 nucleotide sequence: TGCAGCGTTGAAGTAACCCGGGGTGGCGGTTATGGCTACACCTTC. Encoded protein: CSVEVTRGGGYGYTF.

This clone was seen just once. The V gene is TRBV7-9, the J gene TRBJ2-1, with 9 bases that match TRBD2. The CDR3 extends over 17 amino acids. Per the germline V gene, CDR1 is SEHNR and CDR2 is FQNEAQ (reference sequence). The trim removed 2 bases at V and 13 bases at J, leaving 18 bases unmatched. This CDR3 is CASSLIGVAGGTLAQFF. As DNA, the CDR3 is TGTGCCAGCAGCTTAATTGGCGTGGCGGGGGGGACCTTAGCCCAGTTCTTC. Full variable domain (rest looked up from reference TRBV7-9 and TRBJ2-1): DTGVSQNPRHKITKRGQNVTFRCDPISEHNRLYWYRQTLGQGPEFLTYFQNEAQLEKSRLLSDRFSAERPKGSFSTLEIQRTEQGDSAMYLCASSLIGVAGGTLAQFFGPGTRLTVL.

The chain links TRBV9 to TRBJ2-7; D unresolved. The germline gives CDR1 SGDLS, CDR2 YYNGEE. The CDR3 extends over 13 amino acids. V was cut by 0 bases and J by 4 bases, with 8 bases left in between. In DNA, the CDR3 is TGTGCCAGCAGCGTAGATCATTCATACGAGCAGTACTTC. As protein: CASSVDHSYEQYF.

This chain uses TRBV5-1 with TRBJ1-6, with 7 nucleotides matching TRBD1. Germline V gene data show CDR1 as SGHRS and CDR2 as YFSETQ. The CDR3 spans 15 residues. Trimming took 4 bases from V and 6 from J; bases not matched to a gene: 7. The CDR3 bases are TGCGCCAGCAGCGTTTCCGGGACAGCTAATTCACCCCTCCACTTT. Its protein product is CASSVSGTANSPLHF.

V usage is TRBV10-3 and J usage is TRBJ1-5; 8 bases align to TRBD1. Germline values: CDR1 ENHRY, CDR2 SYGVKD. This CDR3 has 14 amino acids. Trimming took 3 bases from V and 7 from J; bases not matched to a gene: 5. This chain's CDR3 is CAISDGQGEQPQHF. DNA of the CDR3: TGTGCCATCAGTGACGGACAGGGAGAACAGCCCCAGCATTTT.